This entry describes one T cell receptor beta chain. Germline is not matched at one junction end, which may reflect a read error. TCRdb passed the RT-PCR reads through MiXCR, listing each CDR3 protein once. The sample shows 800,000 or so distinct CDR3 sequences, 21% of them seen only once. The source of the sample is a study of response to subunit inactivated influenza vaccine. Germline V gene lookup returns CDR1 SGHRS and CDR2 YFSETQ. The CDR3 runs to 13 residues. The chain carries TRBV5-1 and TRBJ1-3, with a tentative D call TRBD1 (5 bases). The TCR was taken from a man aged 45-65 years who received an inactivated influenza vaccine. The sequencing here drew on PBMCs from blood, taken 4 to 6 days after vaccination. Here the CDR3 reads CASSLEVSGHKFF. The CDR3 DNA follows: TGCGCCAGCAGCTTGGAAGTGTCTGGACACAAATTTTTT.